In its sample, the clone carrying this T cell receptor (beta chain) was seen a few times. Its specificity is not known. Germline CDR1 is MNHEY and CDR2 is SVGAGI. The length of the CDR3 is 15 residues. J lost 3 bases, V lost 6 bases, and 3 bases had no gene match. This record belongs to a study of beta chain features in type 1 diabetes. Study as a whole: Examined across all samples were approximately 99 million sorted cells.

Whole-study results and caveats: Still unanswered here is whether HLA type influences TCRB rearrangement.

Reverse transcribing all isolated RNA meant expressed TCRB transcripts were sequenced. Sequencing was performed with immunoSEQ multiplex PCR; in TCRdb, only in-frame clones are kept and a portion is missing. The sample holds about 900,000 clones, roughly 15% seen once. The chain couples TRBV6-5 to TRBJ2-3, with 13 bases lining up with TRBD2. The sequenced material came from naive CD4+ T cells from blood. This sequence originates from a woman between 18 and 29 years old in good health. The CDR3 DNA reads TGTGCCAGCAGAATGGGACTAGCGGGAACAGATACGCAGTATTTT. It yields the protein CASRMGLAGTDTQYF.